This T cell receptor beta chain originates from a study of T cell responses to AZD1222 COVID-19 vaccine. Comment on this clone: Antigen: not known.

General study points: Clonal diversity may have been underestimated in mostly white British donors. Only a handful of AZD1222 recipients, about six in all, had baseline seropositivity.

Using immunoSEQ multiplex PCR, the repertoire was profiled, and TCRdb retains in-frame clones only, with some absent. The sample has 65,000 to 80,000 clones, around 89% seen once. The CDR3 sequence is 12 residues long. The germline CDR1 and CDR2 sequences are MNHEY and SVGAGI. J gave up 7 bases and V 6 bases, and 5 bases lay outside the gene matches. The sample consisted of peripheral blood, taken 28 days after the second dose of the MenACWY control vaccine. The gene calls are TRBV6-5 and TRBJ1-1; 7 bases map to TRBD1. The source is an adult who received the MenACWY meningococcal vaccine as a control. CDR3 nucleotide sequence: TGTGCCAGCAGAACAGGGGCCCTTGAAGCTTTCTTT. It yields the protein CASRTGALEAFF.